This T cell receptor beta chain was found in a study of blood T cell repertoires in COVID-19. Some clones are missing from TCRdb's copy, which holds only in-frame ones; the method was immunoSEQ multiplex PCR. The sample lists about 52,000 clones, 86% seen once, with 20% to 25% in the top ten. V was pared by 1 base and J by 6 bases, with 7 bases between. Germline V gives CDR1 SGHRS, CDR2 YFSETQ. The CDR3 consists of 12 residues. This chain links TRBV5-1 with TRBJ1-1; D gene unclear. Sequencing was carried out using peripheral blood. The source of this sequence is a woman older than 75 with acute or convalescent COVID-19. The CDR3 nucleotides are TGCGCCAGCAGCTTGTTAGGAGCTGAAGCTTTCTTT. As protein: CASSLLGAEAFF. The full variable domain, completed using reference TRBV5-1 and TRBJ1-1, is KAGVTQTPRYLIKTRGQQVTLSCSPISGHRSVSWYQQTPGQGLQFLFEYFSETQRNKGNFPGRFSGRQFSNSRSEMNVSTLELGDSALYLCASSLLGAEAFFGQGTRLTVV.